The clone carrying this TCR beta chain was seen repeatedly, ten times or more. What it binds is unknown. This specimen belongs to a study of response to subunit inactivated influenza vaccine. General study findings and limits: The authors offered the suggestion that each seasonal influenza vaccination recruits few new T cells.

From germline, CDR1 is LNHNV and CDR2 YYDKDF (reference sequence). The CDR3 is made up of 17 amino acids. Losses at the gene ends were 0 bases for V and 2 bases for J; bases not matched to a gene: 9. A single record per CDR3 protein comes from TCRdb applying MiXCR to the RT-PCR reads. Of about 700,000 distinct CDR3 sequences listed, around a sixth are singletons. V gene TRBV15 combines with J gene TRBJ1-2, with 7 bases fitting TRBD1. The sample in question was PBMCs from blood, obtained about 11 days after vaccination. This receptor was obtained from a man between 45 and 60 years old who received an inactivated influenza vaccine. CDR3 sequence: CATSRDRGTARNYGYTF. CDR3 DNA sequence: TGTGCCACCAGCAGAGATAGGGGGACAGCCAGAAACTATGGCTACACCTTC.